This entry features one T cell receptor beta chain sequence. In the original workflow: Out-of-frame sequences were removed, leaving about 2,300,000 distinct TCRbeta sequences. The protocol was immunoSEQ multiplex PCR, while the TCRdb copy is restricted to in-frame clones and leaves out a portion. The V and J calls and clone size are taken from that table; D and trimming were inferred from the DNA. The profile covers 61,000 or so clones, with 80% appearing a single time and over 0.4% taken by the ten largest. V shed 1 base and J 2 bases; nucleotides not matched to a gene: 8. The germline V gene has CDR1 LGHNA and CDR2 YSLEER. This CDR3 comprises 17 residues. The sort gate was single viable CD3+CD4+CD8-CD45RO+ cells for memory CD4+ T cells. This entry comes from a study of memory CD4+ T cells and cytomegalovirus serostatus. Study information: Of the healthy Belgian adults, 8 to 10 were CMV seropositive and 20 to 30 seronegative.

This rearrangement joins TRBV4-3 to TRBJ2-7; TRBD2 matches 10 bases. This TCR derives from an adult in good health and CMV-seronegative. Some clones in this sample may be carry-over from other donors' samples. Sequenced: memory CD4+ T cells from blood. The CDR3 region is CASSQGASGSETYEQYF. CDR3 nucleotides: TGCGCCAGCAGCCAAGGAGCTAGCGGGAGTGAAACCTACGAGCAGTACTTC.